This T cell receptor beta chain was sequenced in a study of cytomegalovirus exposure and HLA in healthy donors. Whole-study findings and limits: The classifier reportedly diagnosed cytomegalovirus status with high specificity and sensitivity.

In this sample, this clone turned up once. The antigen remains undetermined. Donors consisted of healthy bone marrow donors. CDR1 and CDR2 from the germline V gene are SEHNR and FQNEAQ (reference sequence). The CDR3 extends over 16 amino acids. Between the trimmed V and J ends, which lost 1 base and 8 bases, there was a span of 18 bases. The PCR contained 60 Vbeta and 13 Jbeta primers. Authors' methods: About 11 million of tens of millions of unique TCR beta chains were shared, per a later count. The assay was immunoSEQ multiplex PCR, and TCRdb's table has in-frame clones only and misses some. D and trimming come from the DNA, and the V and J calls and clone size come from that table. The sample holds about 160,000 clones, nearly 80% seen once.

This chain links TRBV7-9 with TRBJ1-3, with unresolved D. The source of this sequence is a man in his late teens or twenties in good health and CMV-seropositive. The sequenced sample was PBMCs. CDR3 protein: CASSLGVSRGSDTIYF. The CDR3 coding sequence is TGTGCCAGCAGCTTAGGGGTTTCCCGGGGAAGTGACACCATATATTTT.